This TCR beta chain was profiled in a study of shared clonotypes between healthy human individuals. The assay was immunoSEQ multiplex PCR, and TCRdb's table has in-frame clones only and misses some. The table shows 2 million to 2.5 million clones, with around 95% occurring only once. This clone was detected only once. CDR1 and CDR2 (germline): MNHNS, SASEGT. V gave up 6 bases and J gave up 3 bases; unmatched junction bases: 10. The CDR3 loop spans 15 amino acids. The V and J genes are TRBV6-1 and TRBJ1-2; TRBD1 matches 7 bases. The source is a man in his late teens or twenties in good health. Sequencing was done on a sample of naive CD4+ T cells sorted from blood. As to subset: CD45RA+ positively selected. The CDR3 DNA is TGTGCCAGCAGGAAAGCGACAGGGAGGGACTATGGCTACACCTTC. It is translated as CASRKATGRDYGYTF.